This section outlines one T cell receptor beta chain sequence together with its context. The antigen is undetermined. CDR1 is LNHDA, CDR2 SQIVND, per germline (reference sequence). The V and J ends lost 2 bases and 0 bases respectively, with 11 bases between them. The CDR3 covers 16 residues. The source of the sample is a study of beta chain features in type 1 diabetes. The wider study: Sorted cells examined across all samples numbered 107,917,701. Overall study results and limits: The study found that naive, central memory and Treg TCRB repertoires appeared more similar in patients than in healthy donors. In every one of the four CD4+ subsets, TCRB CDR3s were moderately but significantly shorter in Type 1 diabetes patients.

Purity above 95% was achieved in all sorted populations. Reverse transcribing all isolated RNA meant expressed TCRB transcripts were sequenced. Produced via immunoSEQ multiplex PCR; TCRdb's table is partial and in-frame only. The sample records about 150,000 clones, about 8.1% being singletons. The sequencing sample was made of central memory CD4+ T cells from blood. This receptor was obtained from a man between 18 and 29 years old in good health. The chain carries TRBV19 and TRBJ1-3; D gene unclear. The chain's CDR3 is CASSIQTRYSGNTIYF. The CDR3 DNA reads TGTGCCAGTAGTATACAGACTCGGTACTCTGGAAACACCATATATTTT.